This record covers a single T cell receptor beta chain. The data were obtained in a study of T-cell memory formation after mild COVID-19. CDR1 SGHAT and CDR2 FQDESV come from the germline V gene (reference sequence). The CDR3 runs to 20 residues. The ends lost 0 bases at V and 2 bases at J; junction bases unmatched: 12. 5'RACE with constant-segment primers built TCRalpha and TCRbeta cDNA libraries with UMIs. Using its own MiXCR run on the 5' RACE reads, TCRdb lists one record per CDR3 protein. The table lists around 250,000 distinct CDR3 sequences, roughly 15% of them singletons. The sequenced material came from PBMCs or a T cell subset sorted from them (not recorded which). V usage is TRBV11-1 and J usage is TRBJ2-5; 13 bases fit TRBD2. The origin of this receptor is an adult woman who had mild COVID-19 (a few samples of this study predate the infection). Cell type and time point are not known. This CDR3 is CASSLAGPLGLAGAQETQYF. CDR3 bases: TGTGCCAGCAGCTTAGCGGGCCCACTCGGACTAGCGGGGGCTCAAGAGACCCAGTACTTC.